The T cell receptor beta chain described here comes from a study of shared clonotypes between healthy human individuals. Study conclusions and caveats: In general, naive subsets displayed greater estimated richness than memory subsets did. Inspection by rarefaction showed sorted-subset sequencing to be incomplete despite large depth. Enrolling few donors narrowed the genetic and exposure-history diversity that was represented.

J was trimmed by 2 bases and V by 2 bases; bases with no gene match: 3. The CDR3 spans 14 residues. The germline V gene encodes CDR1 SQVTM and CDR2 ANQGSEA. As concerns this clone: As yet, its antigen is unknown.

Measured with immunoSEQ multiplex PCR; TCRdb has only the in-frame clones, and not every one. The sample contains fewer than 700,000 clones, 85% to 95% of which appear only once. Positively selected for CCR7, the CD45RO-negative cells used as naive CD8 cells excluded terminally differentiated effector memory CD45RA+ cells. Every donor, a Caucasian adult, lived in Nashville, Tennessee. This receptor was obtained from a woman in her twenties or thirties in good health. The chain uses TRBV29-1 and TRBJ2-7, with 10 bases matching TRBD2. The sample taken for sequencing was naive CD8+ T cells sorted from blood. The CDR3: CSVEKREGAYEQYF. CDR3 DNA sequence: TGCAGCGTTGAAAAGCGGGAGGGCGCCTACGAGCAGTACTTC.